In this sample, the clone carrying this TCR beta chain turned up many times. These data are taken from a study of OX40 agonist ivuxolimab in advanced cancers. The germline V gene has CDR1 SGHDN and CDR2 FVKESK. Trimming pared 5 bases from V and 2 bases from J, leaving 13 bases between. The CDR3 loop spans 14 amino acids. Clones were read by immunoSEQ multiplex PCR, and TCRdb kept only the in-frame ones, dropping some. The sample carries tens of thousands of clones, about 86% recorded once. This TCR was sampled from an adult with an advanced solid tumor such as melanoma, head and neck, liver or kidney cancer. J is TRBJ2-7 and V is TRBV14; perhaps D is TRBD1 or TRBD2 (5 bases each). Sequenced here: CD4+ or CD8+ T cells sorted from blood, sampled in a trial of the OX40 agonist ivuxolimab. The CDR3 here is CASSLSGTTYEQYF. Written as DNA, the CDR3 is TGTGCCAGCAGCTTGAGTGGGACCACCTACGAGCAGTACTTC.